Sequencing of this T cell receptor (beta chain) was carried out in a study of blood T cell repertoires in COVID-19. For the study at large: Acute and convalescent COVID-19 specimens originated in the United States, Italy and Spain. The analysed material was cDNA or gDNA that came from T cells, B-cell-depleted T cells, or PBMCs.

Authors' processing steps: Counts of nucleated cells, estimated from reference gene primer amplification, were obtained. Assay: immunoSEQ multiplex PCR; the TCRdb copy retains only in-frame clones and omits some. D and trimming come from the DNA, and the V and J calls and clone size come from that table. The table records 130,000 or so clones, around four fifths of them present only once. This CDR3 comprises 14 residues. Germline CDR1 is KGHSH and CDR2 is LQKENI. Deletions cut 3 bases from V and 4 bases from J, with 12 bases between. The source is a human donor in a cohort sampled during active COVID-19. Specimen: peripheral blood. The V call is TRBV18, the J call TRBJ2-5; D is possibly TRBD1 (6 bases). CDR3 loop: CASSPTGWRETQYF. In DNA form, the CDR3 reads TGTGCCAGCTCACCCACAGGGTGGAGAGAGACCCAGTACTTC.